This entry is about one T cell receptor (beta chain). The data were obtained in a study of blood T cell repertoires in COVID-19. For the study at large: PBMCs, B-cell-depleted T cells, or T cells provided the cDNA or gDNA that made up the material.

This CDR3 contains 18 residues. CDR1 is MGHDK, CDR2 SYGVNS, per germline. V shed 9 bases, J shed 4 bases, and the junction held 21 bases outside the gene matches. The protocol was immunoSEQ multiplex PCR, while the TCRdb copy is restricted to in-frame clones and leaves out a portion. The sample yields more than 150,000 clones, 86% seen once. The source of this sequence is a man younger than 30 with acute or convalescent COVID-19. The chain uses TRBV25-1 and TRBJ1-2, with 9 bases that match TRBD1. The specimen sequenced was peripheral blood. CDR3 in amino acids: CASLAPGTGSGFGYGYTF. The CDR3, as DNA: TGTGCCAGTCTTGCCCCCGGGACAGGGAGCGGGTTCGGCTATGGCTACACCTTC.